Described below is a single T cell receptor (beta chain) sequence and its context. Its cognate antigen is unknown. The sample originates from a study of identifying expanded T cells in peripheral blood. Broader study findings: Over about two and four weeks, about 15 and 19 clones changed, versus around 1.3 between replicates. Across healthy donors, higher total template counts meant significantly greater roughly 2-week count variance.

The protocol was immunoSEQ multiplex PCR, while the TCRdb copy is restricted to in-frame clones and leaves out a portion. Of fewer than 65,000 clones listed, more than 70% were seen once; the top ten hold around 4.3%. The V end lost 3 bases, the J end lost 1 base, and 10 bases lay between the germline ends. Germline V gene data show CDR1 as LNHDA and CDR2 as SQIVND (reference sequence). This CDR3 is 15 amino acids long. No infections or other immune events were documented during collection. V usage is TRBV19 and J usage is TRBJ2-1; tentative D call: TRBD2 (6 bases). Sequences were obtained from blood. The sequence came from a person aged 18-70 years in good health. In DNA, the CDR3 is TGTGCCAGTAGTATCAGGGCGGGGTCCTACAATGAGCAGTTCTTC. Translation gives CASSIRAGSYNEQFF. Based on the CDR3 plus reference TRBV19 and TRBJ2-1, the full variable domain is DGGITQSPKYLFRKEGQNVTLSCEQNLNHDAMYWYRQDPGQGLRLIYYSQIVNDFQKGDIAEGYSVSREKKESFPLTVTSAQKNPTAFYLCASSIRAGSYNEQFFGPGTRLTVL.